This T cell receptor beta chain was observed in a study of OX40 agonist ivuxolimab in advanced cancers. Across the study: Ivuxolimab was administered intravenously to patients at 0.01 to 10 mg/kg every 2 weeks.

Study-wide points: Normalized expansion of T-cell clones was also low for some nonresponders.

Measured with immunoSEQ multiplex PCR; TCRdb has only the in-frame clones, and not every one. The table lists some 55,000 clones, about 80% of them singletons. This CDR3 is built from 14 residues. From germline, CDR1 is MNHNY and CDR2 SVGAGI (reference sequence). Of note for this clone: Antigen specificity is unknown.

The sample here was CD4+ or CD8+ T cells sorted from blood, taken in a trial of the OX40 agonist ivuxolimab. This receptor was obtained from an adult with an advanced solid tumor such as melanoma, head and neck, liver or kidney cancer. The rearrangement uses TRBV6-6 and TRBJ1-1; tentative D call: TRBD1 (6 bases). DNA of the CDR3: TGTTCAACTTCGGGACCAGGGGCGCGGGCTGAAGCTTTCTTT. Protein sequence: CSTSGPGARAEAFF.